A selection of T cell receptor beta chains follows, all from one sample in a study of memory CD4+ T cells and cytomegalovirus serostatus. Sequencing was performed with immunoSEQ multiplex PCR; in TCRdb, only in-frame clones are kept and a portion is missing. The profile shows some 50,000 clones, more than 60% of them singletons. The sample was memory CD4+ T cells from blood. The receptors were sampled from an adult in good health and CMV-seronegative. Both conserved end residues are part of each CDR3.

V	J	CDR3
TRBV7-7	TRBJ1-1	CASSNHPNTEAFF
TRBV4-3	TRBJ1-5	CASSHTGVNQPQHF
TRBV4-1	TRBJ1-4	CASSQEAGGEEKLFF
TRBV28	TRBJ1-4	CASSLPGTGEKLFF
TRBV11-2	TRBJ2-3	CASSTGSSTDTQYF
TRBV5-6	TRBJ2-7	CASRMLPGQSDEQYF
TRBV5-1	TRBJ2-5	CASSWRPAGGQETQYF
TRBV2	TRBJ1-6	CASSEVGLGSPLHF
TRBV9	TRBJ2-2	CASSPTQGARSGELFF
TRBV15	TRBJ1-4	CATSSGGGPYEKLFF
TRBV5-6	TRBJ1-1	CASSLRTGGMNTEAFF
TRBV6-5	TRBJ1-2	CASRVTGGGYTF